These 20 T cell receptor beta chains share one sample of origin, sequenced in a study of cytomegalovirus exposure and HLA in healthy donors. 13 Jbeta primers and 60 Vbeta primers were used for the PCR. TCRdb's copy holds only in-frame clones and misses some; the assay was immunoSEQ multiplex PCR. The sample records over 200,000 clones, about 84% being singletons. Sequencing was done on a sample of PBMCs. These receptors were collected from a human donor in good health.

The V gene is TRBV29-1, the J gene TRBJ1-5; possible D gene TRBD1, 6 bases. The CDR3 has 14 residues. The V gene lost 6 bases and the J gene lost 0 bases, with 12 bases spanning the gap. The germline V gene encodes CDR1 SQVTM and CDR2 ANQGSEA. The CDR3 loop reads CSVGTRYSNQPQHF. The CDR3 DNA follows: TGCAGCGTAGGGACAAGGTATAGCAATCAGCCCCAGCATTTT. Looking up the rest from reference TRBV29-1 and TRBJ1-5 gives the full variable domain: SAVISQKPSRDICQRGTSLTIQCQVDSQVTMMFWYRQQPGQSLTLIATANQGSEATYESGFVIDKFPISRPNLTFSTLTVSNMSPEDSSIYLCSVGTRYSNQPQHFGDGTRLSIL.

The V call is TRBV15, the J call TRBJ1-3; maybe TRBD1 (6 bases). Germline CDR1 reads LNHNV; CDR2 reads YYDKDF (reference sequence). Trimming took 6 bases from V and 0 from J, leaving 15 bases between them. This CDR3 comprises 16 residues. DNA for the CDR3: TGTGCCACCAGTACAGGGTCGGGGCTCTCTGGAAACACCATATATTTT. Protein sequence: CATSTGSGLSGNTIYF.

The genes are TRBV18 and TRBJ2-3; 7 bases agree with TRBD2. The junction had 6 bases not matched to a gene; V was cut back by 1 base and J by 2 bases. This CDR3 is 16 amino acids long. CDR1 is KGHSH and CDR2 is LQKENI in the germline V gene. In nucleotides, the CDR3 is TGTGCCAGCTCACCACGGGTTCTAGCGGACACAGATACGCAGTATTTT. Amino acid sequence: CASSPRVLADTDTQYF. The full variable domain, completed using reference TRBV18 and TRBJ2-3, is NAGVMQNPRHLVRRRGQEARLRCSPMKGHSHVYWYRQLPEEGLKFMVYLQKENIIDESGMPKERFSAEFPKEGPSILRIQQVVRGDSAAYFCASSPRVLADTDTQYFGPGTRLTVL.

A word on this clone: The junction shows a germline mismatch at one end, possibly a read error. The V and J genes are TRBV7-7 and TRBJ2-7, with no clear D. The CDR3 consists of 14 residues. From germline, CDR1 is SSHAT and CDR2 FNYEAQ (reference sequence). This CDR3 reads CASSPHFAAYEQYF. DNA of the CDR3: TGTGCTAGCAGCCCACACTTTGCGGCCTACGAGCAGTACTTC.

The chain joins TRBV2 to TRBJ1-3, with 9 bases aligning to TRBD1. V lost 0 bases to trimming and J lost 5 bases; unmatched junction nucleotides: 17. This CDR3 spans 20 amino acids. From germline, CDR1 is SNHLY and CDR2 FYNNEI. This CDR3 is CASSEAAGTGTGLGRNTIYF. CDR3 sequence (DNA): TGTGCCAGCAGTGAAGCTGCCGGGACAGGGACGGGCTTGGGAAGAAACACCATATATTTT.

V and J are TRBV2 and TRBJ1-2; 7 bases are shared with TRBD1. The CDR3 length is 15 residues. V shed 3 bases and J 4 bases; nucleotides not matched to a gene: 8. Per germline, CDR1 SNHLY and CDR2 FYNNEI. In nucleotides, the CDR3 is TGTGCCAGCAGTGACGCCGGACAGGAACGCTATGGCTACACCTTC. Protein: CASSDAGQERYGYTF.

This chain links TRBV7-3 with TRBJ2-3; no clear D gene. The CDR3 is 13 amino acids. Germline lookup yields CDR1 SGHTA and CDR2 FQGTGA. The germline V and J ends were trimmed by 3 bases and 5 bases, with 9 bases remaining between them. The CDR3: CASSFSRKDTQYF. CDR3 DNA sequence: TGTGCCAGCAGCTTTAGCCGAAAAGATACGCAGTATTTT.

The chain employs TRBV4-1 and TRBJ2-2; TRBD2 is a possible D gene (6 bases). The CDR3 is 14 amino acids. Germline V gives CDR1 MGHRA, CDR2 YSYEKL. Trimming cost V 4 bases and J 2 bases, with 8 bases left between them. CDR3 sequence (DNA): TGCGCCAGCAGCCCGCGGGACAACACCGGGGAGCTGTTTTTT. Its protein product is CASSPRDNTGELFF.

The chain combines TRBV6-5 with TRBJ1-1; D is unclear. The CDR3 has 14 amino acids. V lost 4 bases to trimming and J lost 3 bases, with 12 bases between them. Germline V gene lookup returns CDR1 MNHEY and CDR2 SVGAGI. CDR3 sequence: CASSSPREDTEAFF. In DNA, the CDR3 is TGTGCCAGCAGTTCCCCAAGGGAGGACACTGAAGCTTTCTTT.

The J gene is TRBJ2-5, the V gene TRBV7-9, with a weak D call TRBD2 (6 bases). V was cut by 5 bases and J by 6 bases, with 22 bases left in between. CDR1 is SEHNR, CDR2 FQNEAQ, per germline (reference sequence). The CDR3 covers 16 residues. The CDR3 protein is CASSTHRSGGPKTQYF. CDR3 coding DNA: TGTGCCAGCAGCACCCATCGTAGCGGAGGTCCCAAGACCCAGTACTTC.

This chain links TRBV19 with TRBJ2-3, with 9 bases fitting TRBD2. The length of the CDR3 is 15 residues. Germline CDR1 is LNHDA and CDR2 is SQIVND (reference sequence). The ends lost 5 bases at V and 5 bases at J; junction bases unmatched: 8. The CDR3: CASSGDGGRGDTQYF. The DNA of the CDR3 is TGTGCCAGTAGTGGCGATGGCGGGAGGGGAGATACGCAGTATTTT.

The rearrangement uses TRBV27 and TRBJ2-1; TRBD1 agrees at 10 bases. CDR1 and CDR2 from the germline V gene are MNHEY and SMNVEV (reference sequence). The CDR3 spans 15 residues. After removal of 8 bases from V and 3 bases from J, the junction contained 7 bases not matched to a gene. CDR3 sequence: CASFPGQGLYNEQFF. The DNA of the CDR3 is TGTGCCAGCTTTCCGGGACAGGGGCTCTACAATGAGCAGTTCTTC.

This clone appeared a single time. The rearrangement uses TRBV5-1 and TRBJ2-2; weak D call: TRBD2 (6 bases). The CDR3 length is 14 residues. Germline loops: CDR1 SGHRS, CDR2 YFSETQ. The V and J ends lost 3 bases and 3 bases respectively, with 9 bases between them. The CDR3 region is CASSWGGDTGELFF. The CDR3 coding sequence is TGCGCCAGCAGCTGGGGAGGAGACACCGGGGAGCTGTTTTTT.

The genes are TRBV15 and TRBJ2-7; tentative D call: TRBD1 (6 bases). Germline CDR1 reads LNHNV; CDR2 reads YYDKDF (reference sequence). Between the trimmed V and J ends, which lost 0 bases and 2 bases, there was a span of 8 bases. This CDR3 spans 14 amino acids. CDR3 in amino acids: CATSRDGTTYEQYF. CDR3 nucleotide sequence: TGTGCCACCAGCAGAGATGGGACAACCTACGAGCAGTACTTC. The full variable domain, its missing parts supplied by reference TRBV15 and TRBJ2-7, is DAMVIQNPRYQVTQFGKPVTLSCSQTLNHNVMYWYQQKSSQAPKLLFHYYDKDFNNEADTPDNFQSRRPNTSFCFLDIRSPGLGDTAMYLCATSRDGTTYEQYFGPGTRLTVT.

The chain has TRBV28 and TRBJ2-7; possibly TRBD1 for D (7 bases). From germline, CDR1 is MDHEN and CDR2 SYDVKM. Trimming pared 7 bases from V and 4 bases from J, leaving 20 bases between. The CDR3 is 15 amino acids. The CDR3 reads CASTSGGTVIYEQYF. Here the CDR3 DNA reads TGTGCCAGCACCTCCGGAGGGACAGTTATTTACGAGCAGTACTTC.

The chain employs TRBV29-1 and TRBJ2-7, with a weak D call TRBD1 (6 bases). This CDR3 comprises 19 residues. In germline, CDR1 is SQVTM, CDR2 ANQGSEA. The V gene lost 2 bases and the J gene lost 2 bases, with 28 bases spanning the gap. CDR3 protein: CSVETLRQGTSDSPYEQYF. The CDR3 nucleotides are TGCAGCGTTGAAACATTACGGCAAGGGACATCCGATTCTCCCTACGAGCAGTACTTC.

This clone was recorded only once. The rearrangement uses TRBV5-1 and TRBJ1-3; D remains ambiguous. The V gene lost 4 bases and the J gene lost 0 bases, with 11 bases spanning the gap. The CDR3 spans 15 residues. In germline, CDR1 is SGHRS, CDR2 YFSETQ. DNA for the CDR3: TGCGCCAGCAGCCAAACTCCGGTCTCTGGAAACACCATATATTTT. Its translation is CASSQTPVSGNTIYF.

In DNA form, the CDR3 reads TGTGCCAGTAGTAGTGGGACTAGCGGGAAATCCTACGAGCAGTACTTC. This gives the protein CASSSGTSGKSYEQYF. The chain has TRBV19 and TRBJ2-7, with 13 bases that match TRBD2. In germline, CDR1 is LNHDA, CDR2 SQIVND (reference sequence). The CDR3 loop spans 16 amino acids. The V segment lost 4 bases and the J segment 1 base; nucleotides outside the gene matches: 4. The full variable domain, in which reference TRBV19 and TRBJ2-7 provide the parts outside the CDR3, is DGGITQSPKYLFRKEGQNVTLSCEQNLNHDAMYWYRQDPGQGLRLIYYSQIVNDFQKGDIAEGYSVSREKKESFPLTVTSAQKNPTAFYLCASSSGTSGKSYEQYFGPGTRLTVT.

V and J are TRBV5-1 and TRBJ2-5; 11 bases fit TRBD2. Germline-derived CDR1 and CDR2 are SGHRS and YFSETQ. V dropped 8 bases and J dropped 1; count of bases not matched to a gene: 4. This CDR3 has 14 amino acids. The CDR3 sequence: CARWTSGFQETQYF. CDR3 in DNA: TGCGCCAGGTGGACTAGCGGGTTCCAAGAGACCCAGTACTTC.

V usage is TRBV9 and J usage is TRBJ2-2; TRBD2 matches at 8 bases. Germline CDR1 SGDLS, CDR2 YYNGEE. V lost 2 bases to trimming and J lost 4 bases; unmatched junction nucleotides: 4. The CDR3 is 15 residues long. The CDR3 coding sequence is TGTGCCAGCAGCGTCCGGGGGGGGAGCACCGGGGAGCTGTTTTTT. This codes for CASSVRGGSTGELFF.